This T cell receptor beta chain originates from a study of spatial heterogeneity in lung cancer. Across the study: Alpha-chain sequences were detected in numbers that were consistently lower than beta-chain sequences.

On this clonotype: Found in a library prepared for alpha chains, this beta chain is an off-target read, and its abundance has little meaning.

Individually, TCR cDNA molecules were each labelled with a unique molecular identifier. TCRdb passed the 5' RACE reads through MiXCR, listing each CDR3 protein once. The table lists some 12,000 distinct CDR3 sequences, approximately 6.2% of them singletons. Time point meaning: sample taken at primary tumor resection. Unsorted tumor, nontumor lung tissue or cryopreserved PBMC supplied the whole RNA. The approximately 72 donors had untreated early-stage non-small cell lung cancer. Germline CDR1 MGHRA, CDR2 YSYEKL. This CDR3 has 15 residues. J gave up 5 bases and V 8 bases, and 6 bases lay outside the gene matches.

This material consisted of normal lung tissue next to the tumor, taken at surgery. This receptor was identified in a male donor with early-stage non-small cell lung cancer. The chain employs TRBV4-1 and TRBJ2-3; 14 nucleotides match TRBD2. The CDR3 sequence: CASAGLAGVGDTQYF. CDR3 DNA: TGCGCCAGCGCGGGACTAGCGGGAGTTGGAGATACGCAGTATTTT.